This TCR beta chain is drawn from a study of PD-1 blockade in classical Hodgkin lymphoma. Brentuximab vedotin exposure varied among the patients, all of whom had relapsed after autologous stem cell transplantation. Clones were read by immunoSEQ multiplex PCR, and TCRdb kept only the in-frame ones, dropping some. The sample shows 20,000 to 30,000 clones, more than 65% of them seen only once. The clonotype comes from a human donor with classical Hodgkin lymphoma. Specimen: peripheral blood mononuclear cells (PBMCs), collected at baseline.

Here the CDR3 reads CASSWGRPSTNEKLFF. Written as DNA, the CDR3 is TGTGCCAGCAGTTGGGGACGTCCCTCAACTAATGAAAAACTGTTTTTT. This chain uses TRBV2 with TRBJ1-4; possibly TRBD1 for D (5 bases). Trimming left V 5 bases short and J 0 bases short, with 13 bases between. Germline lookup yields CDR1 SNHLY and CDR2 FYNNEI. The CDR3 spans 16 residues.